This is a list of T cell receptor beta chains from one sample in a study of long-term antiretroviral therapy in people with HIV. Produced via immunoSEQ multiplex PCR; TCRdb's table is partial and in-frame only. The sample records 30,000 to 40,000 clones, around 94% being singletons. This sample comprised unsorted PBMCs, obtained around 5 years after starting antiretroviral therapy. These receptors were taken from a woman aged 50 to 60 with HIV. The CDR3 runs from the conserved cysteine through the conserved F or W. A D gene is named only where the DNA matches it firmly. Size values are once, few and many counts, or a class for expanded clones, and some rows have none.

- - TRBJ1-1 TRBV2 TGTGCCAGCAGTGAATTGGTCAGGGACACTGAAGCTTTCTTT CASSELVRDTEAFF
TRBD1 - TRBJ1-2 TRBV5-4 TGTGCCAGCAGCCCGTCGGGACAGGGGGCAGAGGGCTACACCTTC CASSPSGQGAEGYTF
- - TRBJ1-5 TRBV7-2 TGTGCCAGCAGCTTAGCAGGGAACAATCAGCCCCAGCATTTT CASSLAGNNQPQHF
- - TRBJ1-3 TRBV10-3 TGTGCCATCAGTGAGTCGAAAGGCGTCTCTGGAAACACCATATATTTT CAISESKGVSGNTIYF
- - TRBJ2-3 TRBV5-6 TGTGCCAGCAGCTTGGGTGACAGGTGGGATTGGGGTACAGATACGCAGTATTTT CASSLGDRWDWGTDTQYF
- - TRBJ2-3 TRBV6-1 TGTGCCAGCAGTCCCGAGGGGGATACGCAGTATTTT CASSPEGDTQYF
TRBD2 - TRBJ2-7 TRBV29-1 TGCAGCGTTGGTCTAGCGGGCGTAGACGAGCAGTACTTC CSVGLAGVDEQYF
- - TRBJ1-3 TRBV30 TGTGCCTGGAGTGTAAACAGTGATGGAAACACCATATATTTT CAWSVNSDGNTIYF
- - TRBJ2-2 TRBV2 TGTGCCAGCATAGACAGAACGAACACCGGGGAGCTGTTTTTT CASIDRTNTGELFF
- - TRBJ1-1 TRBV19 TGTGCCAGTAGTATAGGGTCAGCGAACACTGAAGCTTTCTTT CASSIGSANTEAFF
- once TRBJ2-7 TRBV18 TGTGCCAGCTCAGTCCACAGGGACTACGAGCAGTACTTC CASSVHRDYEQYF
- - TRBJ1-3 TRBV4-2 TGTGCCAGCAGCCAAGAATTGACAGAGTCTGGAAACACCATATATTTT CASSQELTESGNTIYF
TRBD2 - TRBJ2-5 TRBV6-1 TGTGCCAGCAGTGAAAGCCCGGGGGGTAAAGAGACCCAGTACTTC CASSESPGGKETQYF
- - TRBJ1-2 TRBV7-2 TGTGCCAGCAGCTCGCCCCGAAATGTGGGCTACACCTTC CASSSPRNVGYTF
TRBD1 - TRBJ1-1 TRBV5-1 TGCGCCAGCAGCCCGGGGGGGACAGGGTTGGGCACTGAAGCTTTCTTT CASSPGGTGLGTEAFF
TRBD1 - TRBJ1-5 TRBV6-1 TGTGCCAGCAGGTTGACAGGGGATCAGCCCCAGCATTTT CASRLTGDQPQHF
- - TRBJ1-1 TRBV18 TGTGCCAGCTCACCCCTGGGGGCCGCTGAAGCTTTCTTT CASSPLGAAEAFF
TRBD1 - TRBJ1-5 TRBV5-5 TGTGCCAGCAGCTTGGGGACAGGGAGGAGCAATCAGCCCCAGCATTTT CASSLGTGRSNQPQHF
TRBD1 - TRBJ2-7 TRBV19 TGTGCCAGTCAACCCCGGACAGGGGGAACCTACGAGCAGTACTTC CASQPRTGGTYEQYF